The 20 T cell receptor beta chains given below trace back to one sample, sequenced in a study of cytomegalovirus exposure and HLA in healthy donors. The study ran its PCR with 60 Vbeta and 13 Jbeta primers. Assay: immunoSEQ multiplex PCR; the TCRdb copy retains only in-frame clones and omits some. This sample has around 210,000 clones, with over 65% found just once. Specimen: PBMCs. These receptors originate from a woman in her twenties or thirties in good health and CMV-seronegative.

The chain joins TRBV4-2 to TRBJ2-7; 7 bases are a match to TRBD1. With V trimmed by 1 base and J by 4 bases, 4 bases remained unmatched. This CDR3 spans 14 amino acids. CDR1 is LGHNA and CDR2 is YNFKEQ in the germline V gene. DNA for the CDR3: TGTGCCAGCAGCCAAGCCGGGACAGAATACGAGCAGTACTTC. Residues: CASSQAGTEYEQYF.

The V and J genes are TRBV5-1 and TRBJ2-3, with 8 bases matching TRBD2. The CDR3 has 14 amino acids. The J segment lost 0 bases and the V segment lost 7 bases, leaving 4 bases of the junction unmatched. Germline values: CDR1 SGHRS, CDR2 YFSETQ. This CDR3 reads CASVRGGSTDTQYF. The CDR3 DNA reads TGCGCCAGCGTACGGGGGGGCAGCACAGATACGCAGTATTTT.

This chain uses TRBV5-6 with TRBJ1-2, with D hard to call. Germline V gene data show CDR1 as SGHDT and CDR2 as YYEEEE. The germline V and J ends were trimmed by 1 base and 4 bases, with 17 bases remaining between them. This CDR3 spans 16 amino acids. DNA of the CDR3: TGTGCCAGCAGCTTGTTCGGGTCTACTTCAAGCTATGGCTACACCTTC. It codes for CASSLFGSTSSYGYTF.

The rearrangement links TRBV6-5 to TRBJ1-2; no clear D gene. V lost 2 bases and J 0 bases, leaving 13 bases between the germline ends. Germline V gives CDR1 MNHEY, CDR2 SVGAGI. The CDR3 is 16 residues long. CDR3: CASSYGETRTNYGYTF. The CDR3 coding sequence is TGTGCCAGCAGTTACGGGGAGACAAGGACTAACTATGGCTACACCTTC.

CDR3 in DNA: TGTGCCAGCAGCTTAGGCTGGGCAGCCTCCTACGAGCAGTACTTC. Translating it yields CASSLGWAASYEQYF. This chain connects TRBV7-6 to TRBJ2-7; D is unresolved. Looked up from germline, CDR1 is SGHVS and CDR2 is FNYEAQ. Trimming removed 1 base at V and 0 bases at J, with 10 bases between. This CDR3 region has 15 residues. Together with reference TRBV7-6 and TRBJ2-7, the CDR3 gives the full variable domain: GAGVSQSPRYKVTKRGQDVALRCDPISGHVSLYWYRQALGQGPEFLTYFNYEAQQDKSGLPNDRFSAERPEGSISTLTIQRTEQRDSAMYRCASSLGWAASYEQYFGPGTRLTVT.

The V and J genes are TRBV5-6 and TRBJ1-2, with D perhaps matching TRBD1 (5 bases). Trimming pared 0 bases from V and 7 bases from J, leaving 13 bases between. This CDR3 region has 14 residues. In germline, CDR1 is SGHDT, CDR2 YYEEEE. The CDR3 reads CASSLVPGQGGYTF. Here the CDR3 DNA reads TGTGCCAGCAGCTTGGTACCGGGTCAGGGTGGCTACACCTTC.

This clone was observed a handful of times. Other DNA variants within this sample encode the same CDR3. CDR3 sequence (DNA): TGTGCCAGCTCACCGGGACTGGTTTCCTACGAGCAGTACTTC. This translates into CASSPGLVSYEQYF. V usage is TRBV18 and J usage is TRBJ2-7; a weak D match, TRBD2 (6 bases). V lost 3 bases, J lost 1 base, and 10 bases lay in between. The CDR3 has 14 amino acids. Germline values: CDR1 KGHSH, CDR2 LQKENI.

This chain uses TRBV2 with TRBJ2-7; D is possibly TRBD2 (6 bases). V was pared by 7 bases and J by 5 bases, with 15 bases between. The CDR3 is 13 amino acids. Germline lookup yields CDR1 SNHLY and CDR2 FYNNEI. The CDR3 loop reads CASTGWRENEQYF. DNA of the CDR3: TGTGCCAGCACTGGTTGGAGGGAGAACGAGCAGTACTTC.

This clone came up once. The chain's CDR3 is CASQGTSGSYEQYF. The CDR3 DNA is TGTGCCAGCCAGGGGACTAGCGGCTCCTACGAGCAGTACTTC. This chain links TRBV28 with TRBJ2-7; 11 nucleotides match TRBD2. The germline V gene has CDR1 MDHEN and CDR2 SYDVKM. Losses at the gene ends were 8 bases for V and 0 bases for J; bases not matched to a gene: 3. The CDR3 is made up of 14 amino acids.

This clone was detected once. The chain links TRBV27 to TRBJ1-4, with 7 bases fitting TRBD1. CDR3 length equals 18 residues. In germline, CDR1 is MNHEY, CDR2 SMNVEV (reference sequence). Unmatched junction bases numbered 15, after V lost 5 bases and J lost 3 bases. The CDR3 spells CASSPSLGEGAPNEKLFF. CDR3 DNA sequence: TGTGCCAGCAGTCCCAGCCTGGGCGAGGGGGCTCCTAATGAAAAACTGTTTTTT.

The chain has TRBV5-1 and TRBJ1-1; perhaps TRBD1 as D (5 bases). Per germline, CDR1 SGHRS and CDR2 YFSETQ. Deletions cut 3 bases from V and 7 bases from J, with 13 bases between. CDR3 size: 13 residues. The CDR3 loop reads CASSYQGTIEAFF. The DNA for the CDR3 is TGCGCCAGCAGCTACCAGGGAACCATTGAAGCTTTCTTT.

The chain employs TRBV5-1 and TRBJ2-1; 8 bases match TRBD2. Germline V gene data show CDR1 as SGHRS and CDR2 as YFSETQ. CDR3 length: 16 amino acids. J lost 0 bases, V lost 2 bases, and 4 bases had no gene match. The CDR3 DNA sequence: TGCGCCAGCAGCTTCGCCAGCGGGAGCTCCTACAATGAGCAGTTCTTC. Translated: CASSFASGSSYNEQFF.

The rearrangement links TRBV27 to TRBJ1-6; D is unresolved. The germline gives CDR1 MNHEY, CDR2 SMNVEV (reference sequence). The CDR3 sequence is 13 residues long. Trimming took 7 bases from V and 8 from J, leaving 12 bases between them. The CDR3 DNA sequence: TGTGCCAGCAAGGAACAGTCCTATTCACCCCTCCACTTT. As protein: CASKEQSYSPLHF.

The rearrangement uses TRBV4-2 and TRBJ2-7, with 7 bases aligning to TRBD2. Per germline, CDR1 LGHNA and CDR2 YNFKEQ. This CDR3 is built from 18 residues. V lost 1 base and J lost 2; bases outside the gene matches: 14. The DNA for the CDR3 is TGTGCCAGCAGCCAAGCTGGGGTGTCTAGCGGATCTGCCTACGAGCAGTACTTC. Translated: CASSQAGVSSGSAYEQYF.

The V and J genes are TRBV9 and TRBJ2-7, with TRBD2 matching 7 bases. The CDR3 is 15 residues long. From germline, CDR1 is SGDLS and CDR2 YYNGEE. V lost 0 bases to trimming and J lost 3 bases; unmatched junction nucleotides: 6. The CDR3 coding sequence is TGTGCCAGCAGCGTAGGCGGCGGGAGACGCTACGAGCAGTACTTC. Translated: CASSVGGGRRYEQYF.

The V gene is TRBV29-1, the J gene TRBJ2-7; 7 bases match TRBD1. Germline values: CDR1 SQVTM, CDR2 ANQGSEA. The CDR3 contains 13 residues. V shed 6 bases and J 3 bases; nucleotides not matched to a gene: 8. CDR3 coding DNA: TGCAGCGTCTCCGGGACAGTGGACTACGAGCAGTACTTC. Protein: CSVSGTVDYEQYF.

This sequence joins TRBV28 and TRBJ2-1; tentative D call: TRBD2 (5 bases). Trimming pared 3 bases from V and 7 bases from J, leaving 19 bases between. This CDR3 has 16 amino acids. In germline, CDR1 is MDHEN, CDR2 SYDVKM. The CDR3 DNA reads as TGTGCCAGCAGTTTTTTCGAGGCCACCCCGGGGAATGAGCAGTTCTTC. Its translation is CASSFFEATPGNEQFF.

The chain couples TRBV2 to TRBJ1-2; 9 positions agree with TRBD1. Germline values: CDR1 SNHLY, CDR2 FYNNEI. Germline trimming cut 7 bases from V and 5 bases from J; bases unmatched to any gene: 11. There are 15 residues in the CDR3. DNA for the CDR3: TGTGCCAGCATCGGGACAGGGCCCTCGGTGTATGGCTACACCTTC. It specifies CASIGTGPSVYGYTF.

The chain combines TRBV4-2 with TRBJ1-4; D is undetermined. Trimming took 4 bases from V and 8 from J, leaving 14 bases between them. CDR1 is LGHNA, CDR2 YNFKEQ, per germline. The CDR3 is 14 amino acids. The CDR3 region is CASSLAGSREKLFF. The CDR3 DNA reads as TGTGCCAGCAGCCTGGCGGGGAGTCGGGAAAAACTGTTTTTT.

The gene calls are TRBV28 and TRBJ1-2, with TRBD1 as a possible D gene (5 bases). The V end was cut by 2 bases, the J end by 4 bases, with 14 bases between. In germline, CDR1 is MDHEN, CDR2 SYDVKM. The CDR3 length is 15 residues. CDR3 protein: CASSLVAGIVYGYTF. CDR3 DNA: TGTGCCAGCAGTTTAGTGGCAGGGATCGTCTATGGCTACACCTTC.